One TCR beta chain is described in this entry. Its antigen is as yet unknown. Sequence at one end of the junction differs from germline and may be a read error. Germline assignment: CDR1 SEHNR and CDR2 FQNEAQ (reference sequence). The CDR3 contains 15 residues. Prepared libraries of TCR beta cDNA carried unique molecular identifiers. In TCRdb, the PCR reads were re-called with MiXCR into one record per CDR3 protein. The sample gives 500,000 to 600,000 distinct CDR3 sequences, about 40% of which show up once; 1.5% to 2% is in the top ten. The sample comes from a study of post-analysis software for immune sequencing data. The study, taken as a whole, reports: The five TRBV segments detected at higher frequency in patients than in controls included TRBV5-6, TRBV5-1 and TRBV20-1. Controls had significantly higher normalized Chao1 diversity than multiple sclerosis patients.

The source of this sequence is a girl under 18 with multiple sclerosis. The sequenced sample was blood. The genes are TRBV7-9 and TRBJ2-7; D tentatively reads TRBD1 or TRBD2 (5 bases each). CDR3 sequence: CASSLGGTDSFEQYF. In DNA, the CDR3 is TGTGCCAGCAGCTTAGGGGGGACGGACTCCTTCGAGCAGTACTTC.